This T cell receptor beta chain was sequenced during a study of blood T cell repertoires in COVID-19. Overall study context: The study drew acute and convalescent COVID-19 samples from the United States, Italy and Spain. Sample material is recorded as cDNA or gDNA derived from T cells, B-cell-depleted T cells, or PBMCs.

This clone showed up just once. Original processing methods: Amplification of reference gene primers was used by the study to estimate nucleated cell counts. Assay used: immunoSEQ multiplex PCR; TCRdb lists only in-frame clones, some missing. V and J calls and clone size are those listed in that table; D and trimming were worked out from the DNA. The sample shows over 120,000 clones, roughly 84% of them seen only once. The sequenced material came from peripheral blood. The TCR originated in a woman aged 55-70 years with acute or convalescent COVID-19.

The CDR3 spells CASSRDTVGYGYTF. The CDR3 nucleotides read TGTGCCAGCAGCCGTGACACCGTCGGCTATGGCTACACCTTC. The chain carries TRBV9 and TRBJ1-2; D unclear. With 4 bases removed from V and 4 bases from J, the gap between germline ends came to 14 bases. Germline CDR1 and CDR2: SGDLS and YYNGEE. This CDR3 has 14 residues.